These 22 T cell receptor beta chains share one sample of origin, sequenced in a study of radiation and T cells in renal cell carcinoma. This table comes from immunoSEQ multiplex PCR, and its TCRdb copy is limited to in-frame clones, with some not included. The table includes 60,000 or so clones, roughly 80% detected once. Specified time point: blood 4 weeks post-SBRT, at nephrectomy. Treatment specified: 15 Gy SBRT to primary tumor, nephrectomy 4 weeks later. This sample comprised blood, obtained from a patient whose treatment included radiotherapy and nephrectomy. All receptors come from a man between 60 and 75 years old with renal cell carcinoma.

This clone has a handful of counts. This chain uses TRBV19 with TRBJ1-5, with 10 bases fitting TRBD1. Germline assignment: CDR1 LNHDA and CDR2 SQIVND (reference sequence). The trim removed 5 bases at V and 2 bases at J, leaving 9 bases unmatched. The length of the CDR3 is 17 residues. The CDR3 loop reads CASSVDRGDLGNQPQHF. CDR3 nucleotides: TGTGCCAGTAGTGTGGACAGGGGGGATTTGGGCAATCAGCCCCAGCATTTT.

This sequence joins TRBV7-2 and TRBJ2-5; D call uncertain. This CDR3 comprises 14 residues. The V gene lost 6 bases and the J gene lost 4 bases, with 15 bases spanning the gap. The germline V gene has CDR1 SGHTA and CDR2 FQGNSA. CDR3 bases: TGTGCCAGCAGGAACGTAGGTCGTGGAGAGACCCAGTACTTC. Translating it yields CASRNVGRGETQYF.

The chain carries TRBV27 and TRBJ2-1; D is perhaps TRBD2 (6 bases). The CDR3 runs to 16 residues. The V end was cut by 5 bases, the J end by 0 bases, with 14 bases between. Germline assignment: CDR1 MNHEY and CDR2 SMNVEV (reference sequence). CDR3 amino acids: CASSLRGVSSYNEQFF. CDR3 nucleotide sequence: TGTGCCAGCAGTCTCCGCGGGGTCAGCTCCTACAATGAGCAGTTCTTC.

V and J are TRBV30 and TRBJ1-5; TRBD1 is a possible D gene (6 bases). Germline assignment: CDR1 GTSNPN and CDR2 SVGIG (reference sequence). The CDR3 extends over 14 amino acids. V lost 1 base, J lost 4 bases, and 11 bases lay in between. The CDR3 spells CAWSGGGGNQPQHF. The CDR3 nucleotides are TGTGCCTGGAGTGGTGGAGGGGGTAATCAGCCCCAGCATTTT.

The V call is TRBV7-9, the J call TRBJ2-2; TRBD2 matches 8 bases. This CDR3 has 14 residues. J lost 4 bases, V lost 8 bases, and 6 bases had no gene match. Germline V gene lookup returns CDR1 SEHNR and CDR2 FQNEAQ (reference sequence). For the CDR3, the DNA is TGTGCCAGCCGGGAGGGAGGTCTCACCGGGGAGCTGTTTTTT. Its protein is CASREGGLTGELFF.

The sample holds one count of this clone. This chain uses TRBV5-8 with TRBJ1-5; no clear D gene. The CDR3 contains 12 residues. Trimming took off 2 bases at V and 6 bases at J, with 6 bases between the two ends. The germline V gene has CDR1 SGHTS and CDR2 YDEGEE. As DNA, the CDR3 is TGTGCCAGCAGCTTAAGAACTCAGCCCCAGCATTTT. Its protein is CASSLRTQPQHF.

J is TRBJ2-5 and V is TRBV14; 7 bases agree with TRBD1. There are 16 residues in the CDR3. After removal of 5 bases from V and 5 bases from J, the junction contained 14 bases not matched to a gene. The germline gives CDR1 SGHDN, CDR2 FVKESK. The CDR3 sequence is CASSKARQGRRETQYF. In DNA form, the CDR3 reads TGTGCCAGCAGCAAGGCCCGACAGGGACGGAGGGAGACCCAGTACTTC.

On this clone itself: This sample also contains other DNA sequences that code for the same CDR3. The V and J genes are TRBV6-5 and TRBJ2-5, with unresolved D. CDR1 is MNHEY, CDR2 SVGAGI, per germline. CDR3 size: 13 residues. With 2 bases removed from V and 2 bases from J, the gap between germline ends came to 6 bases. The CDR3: CASSYQGQETQYF. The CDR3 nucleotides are TGTGCCAGCAGTTACCAAGGTCAAGAGACCCAGTACTTC.

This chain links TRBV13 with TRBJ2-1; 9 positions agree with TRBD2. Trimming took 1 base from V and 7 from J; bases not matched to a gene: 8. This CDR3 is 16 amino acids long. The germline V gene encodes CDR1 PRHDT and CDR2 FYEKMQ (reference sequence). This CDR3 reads CASSLEAGGNLNEQFF. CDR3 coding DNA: TGTGCCAGCAGCTTAGAGGCGGGAGGGAATTTGAATGAGCAGTTCTTC. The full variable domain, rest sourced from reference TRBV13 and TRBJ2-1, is AAGVIQSPRHLIKEKRETATLKCYPIPRHDTVYWYQQGPGQDPQFLISFYEKMQSDKGSIPDRFSAQQFSDYHSELNMSSLELGDSALYFCASSLEAGGNLNEQFFGPGTRLTVL.

CDR3: CASSEAALLRGSGYTF. In DNA, the CDR3 is TGTGCCAGCAGTGAAGCGGCCCTTCTGCGGGGTAGTGGCTACACCTTC. The gene calls are TRBV6-1 and TRBJ1-2; D not resolved. Trimming removed 0 bases at V and 7 bases at J, with 18 bases between. The CDR3 covers 16 residues. CDR1 and CDR2 (germline): MNHNS, SASEGT.

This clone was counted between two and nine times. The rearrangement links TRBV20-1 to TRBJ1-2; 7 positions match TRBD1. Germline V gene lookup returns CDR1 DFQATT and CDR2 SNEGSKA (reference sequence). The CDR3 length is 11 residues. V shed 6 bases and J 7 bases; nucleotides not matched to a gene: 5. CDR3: CSAGGAGGYTF. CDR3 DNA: TGCAGTGCAGGGGGCGCAGGTGGCTACACCTTC.

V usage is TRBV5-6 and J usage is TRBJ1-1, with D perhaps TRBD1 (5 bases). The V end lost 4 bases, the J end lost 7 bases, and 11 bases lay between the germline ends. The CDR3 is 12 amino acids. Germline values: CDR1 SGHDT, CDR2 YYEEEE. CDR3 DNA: TGTGCCAGCAGCGCCCAGGGAGTTGAAGCTTTCTTT. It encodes CASSAQGVEAFF.

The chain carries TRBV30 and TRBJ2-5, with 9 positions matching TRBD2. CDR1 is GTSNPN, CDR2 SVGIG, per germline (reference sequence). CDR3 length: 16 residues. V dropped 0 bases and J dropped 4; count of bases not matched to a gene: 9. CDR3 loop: CAWSVLRGRGGETQYF. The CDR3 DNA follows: TGTGCCTGGAGTGTACTACGGGGGCGGGGGGGAGAGACCCAGTACTTC. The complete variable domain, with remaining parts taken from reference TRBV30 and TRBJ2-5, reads SQTIHQWPATLVQPVGSPLSLECTVEGTSNPNLYWYRQAAGRGLQLLFYSVGIGQISSEVPQNLSASRPQDRQFILSSKKLLLSDSGFYLCAWSVLRGRGGETQYFGPGTRLLVL.

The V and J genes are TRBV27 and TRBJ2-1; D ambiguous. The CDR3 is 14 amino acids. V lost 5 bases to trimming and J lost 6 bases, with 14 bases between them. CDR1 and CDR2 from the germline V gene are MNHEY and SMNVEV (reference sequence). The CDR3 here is CASSIVFGPNEQFF. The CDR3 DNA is TGTGCCAGCAGTATCGTTTTCGGCCCCAATGAGCAGTTCTTC.

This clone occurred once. DNA of the CDR3: TGTGCCAGCAGCACAGGGGGGGATCAGCCCCAGCATTTT. It yields the protein CASSTGGDQPQHF. The rearrangement uses TRBV5-5 and TRBJ1-5; 8 positions match TRBD1. This CDR3 is built from 13 residues. The trim removed 4 bases at V and 5 bases at J, leaving 2 bases unmatched. Germline CDR1 and CDR2: SGHKS and YYEKEE (reference sequence).

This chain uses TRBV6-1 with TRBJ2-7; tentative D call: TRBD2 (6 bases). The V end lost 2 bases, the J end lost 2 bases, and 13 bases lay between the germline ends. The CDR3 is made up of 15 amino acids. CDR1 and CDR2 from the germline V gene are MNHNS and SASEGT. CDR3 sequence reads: CASSEPGSGAYEQYV. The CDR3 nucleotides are TGTGCCAGCAGTGAACCGGGGTCGGGAGCCTACGAGCAGTACGTC.

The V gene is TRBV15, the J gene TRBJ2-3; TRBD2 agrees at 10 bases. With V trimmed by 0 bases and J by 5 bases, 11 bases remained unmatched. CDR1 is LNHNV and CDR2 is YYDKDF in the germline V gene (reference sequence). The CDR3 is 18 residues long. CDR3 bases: TGTGCCACCAGCAGAGATACCCAAGCGGGGGGGCTTGGAGATACGCAGTATTTT. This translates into CATSRDTQAGGLGDTQYF.

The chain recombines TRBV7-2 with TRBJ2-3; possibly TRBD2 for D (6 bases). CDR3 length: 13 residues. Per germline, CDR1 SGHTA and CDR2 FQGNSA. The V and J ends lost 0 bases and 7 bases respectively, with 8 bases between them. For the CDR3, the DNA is TGTGCCAGCAGCTTAGCTCGGGAGTATACGCAGTATTTT. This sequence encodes CASSLAREYTQYF.

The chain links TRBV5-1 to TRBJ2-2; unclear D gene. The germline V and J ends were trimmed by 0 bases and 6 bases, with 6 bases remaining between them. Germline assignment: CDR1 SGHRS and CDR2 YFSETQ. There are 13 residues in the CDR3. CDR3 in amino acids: CASSLVVAGELFF. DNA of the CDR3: TGCGCCAGCAGCTTGGTGGTTGCCGGGGAGCTGTTTTTT. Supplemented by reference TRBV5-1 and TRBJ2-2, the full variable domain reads KAGVTQTPRYLIKTRGQQVTLSCSPISGHRSVSWYQQTPGQGLQFLFEYFSETQRNKGNFPGRFSGRQFSNSRSEMNVSTLELGDSALYLCASSLVVAGELFFGEGSRLTVL.

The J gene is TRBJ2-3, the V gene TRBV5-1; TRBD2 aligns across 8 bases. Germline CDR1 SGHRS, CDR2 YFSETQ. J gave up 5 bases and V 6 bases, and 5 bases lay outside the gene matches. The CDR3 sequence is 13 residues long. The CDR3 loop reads CASTKLAEDTQYF. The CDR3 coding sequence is TGCGCCAGCACCAAACTAGCGGAAGATACGCAGTATTTT.

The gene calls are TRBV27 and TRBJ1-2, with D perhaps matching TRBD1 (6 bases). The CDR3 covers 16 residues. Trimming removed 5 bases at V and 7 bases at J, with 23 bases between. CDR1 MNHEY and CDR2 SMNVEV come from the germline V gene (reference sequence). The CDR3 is CASSPPPGGAAGGYTF. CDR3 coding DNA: TGTGCCAGCAGTCCCCCTCCTGGGGGGGCAGCTGGTGGCTACACCTTC.

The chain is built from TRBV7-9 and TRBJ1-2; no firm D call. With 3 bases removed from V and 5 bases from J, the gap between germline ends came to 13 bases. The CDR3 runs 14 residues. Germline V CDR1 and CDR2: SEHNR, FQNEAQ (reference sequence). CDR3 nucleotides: TGTGCCAGCAGCTTCGGTAACCTAAGATATGGCTACACCTTC. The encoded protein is CASSFGNLRYGYTF. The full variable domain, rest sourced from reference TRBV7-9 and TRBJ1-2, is DTGVSQNPRHKITKRGQNVTFRCDPISEHNRLYWYRQTLGQGPEFLTYFQNEAQLEKSRLLSDRFSAERPKGSFSTLEIQRTEQGDSAMYLCASSFGNLRYGYTFGSGTRLTVV.